This T cell receptor beta chain derives from a study of metastatic and nonmetastatic thyroid tumors. On the study more broadly: Comparative analysis of repertoires was undertaken across blood and tumor or nodule tissue obtained from malignant and benign thyroid patients.

No treatment had been given to any patient before thyroid surgery. Under the authors' procedure: Between-group CDR3 differences, defined by clinicopathological status, yielded a distant-metastasis classifier for papillary thyroid cancer. TCRdb ran MiXCR on the PCR reads. The authors' filters were not applied to this entry. The sample shows some 41,000 clones, approximately 12% of them seen only once. Trimming pared 1 base from V and 6 bases from J, leaving 7 bases between. The CDR3 is made up of 12 amino acids. Per germline, CDR1 SEHNR and CDR2 FQNEAQ (reference sequence). The TCR was taken from a female donor with papillary thyroid cancer or a benign thyroid nodule (not recorded which). Some clones in this sample may be carry-over from other donors' samples. J is TRBJ2-7 and V is TRBV7-9; D is undetermined. Material for sequencing was blood. The CDR3: CASSLDACEQYF. CDR3 DNA: TGTGCCAGCAGCTTAGACGCGTGCGAGCAGTACTTC.